What follows are 19 T cell receptor beta chains derived from one specimen sequenced in a study of CD8+ T cells in alopecia areata. cDNA serving as the sequencing template came from extracted, reverse transcribed RNA. The protocol was immunoSEQ multiplex PCR, while the TCRdb copy is restricted to in-frame clones and leaves out a portion. The sample yields about 130,000 clones, approximately 53% seen once. The sample in question was CD4+ T cells sorted from blood, obtained at week 0. These receptors all stem from a human donor with alopecia areata.

The chain couples TRBV6-5 to TRBJ1-2; D ambiguous. This CDR3 has 14 amino acids. The germline CDR1 and CDR2 sequences are MNHEY and SVGAGI. Trimming pared 6 bases from V and 4 bases from J, leaving 15 bases between. The CDR3 bases are TGTGCCAGCAGGTCGGGAGGGTATAGCTATGGCTACACCTTC. Its translation is CASRSGGYSYGYTF.

The CDR3 DNA reads as TGTGCCAGCAGCTTGGTTACTAGCGGTTACAATGAGCAGTTCTTC. Translation: CASSLVTSGYNEQFF. The chain employs TRBV5-6 and TRBJ2-1; 8 nucleotides line up with TRBD2. The germline V gene encodes CDR1 SGHDT and CDR2 YYEEEE. CDR3 length: 15 amino acids. V lost 0 bases to trimming and J lost 4 bases; unmatched junction nucleotides: 3.

The chain joins TRBV6-1 to TRBJ2-3; D gene unclear. The CDR3 has 12 residues. The V end was cut by 5 bases, the J end by 4 bases, with 7 bases between. Germline CDR1 is MNHNS and CDR2 is SASEGT. The CDR3 is CASSREPDTQYF. DNA of the CDR3: TGTGCCAGCAGTAGGGAACCAGATACGCAGTATTTT.

In regard to this clone: Additional DNA sequences in this sample encode the identical CDR3. The V gene is TRBV5-1, the J gene TRBJ2-6; no clear D. There are 15 residues in the CDR3. With 1 base removed from V and 0 bases from J, the gap between germline ends came to 5 bases. From germline, CDR1 is SGHRS and CDR2 YFSETQ. The CDR3 DNA follows: TGCGCCAGCAGCTTGCGGAGCTCTGGGGCCAACGTCCTGACTTTC. The encoded protein is CASSLRSSGANVLTF.

A few counts support this clone. The CDR3 region has the DNA TGTGCCAGCAGCACTAGCGGGAACCTGTACAATGAGCAGTTCTTC. Translation gives CASSTSGNLYNEQFF. The V call is TRBV7-2, the J call TRBJ2-1; 10 bases match TRBD2. Germline V CDR1 and CDR2: SGHTA, FQGNSA. V gave up 5 bases and J gave up 4 bases; unmatched junction bases: 5. This CDR3 has 15 residues.

V and J are TRBV5-1 and TRBJ2-5, with 7 bases matching TRBD1. Looked up from germline, CDR1 is SGHRS and CDR2 is YFSETQ. V was pared by 7 bases and J by 7 bases, with 22 bases of the junction left unmatched. The CDR3 covers 17 residues. CDR3 region: CASGTTSGGMTSGTQYF. Here the CDR3 DNA reads TGCGCCAGCGGAACAACATCAGGGGGAATGACCTCAGGGACCCAGTACTTC.

The V gene is TRBV30, the J gene TRBJ2-4; 9 bases agree with TRBD2. Looked up from germline, CDR1 is GTSNPN and CDR2 is SVGIG (reference sequence). Losses at the gene ends were 3 bases for V and 8 bases for J; bases not matched to a gene: 8. CDR3 length: 14 amino acids. DNA of the CDR3: TGTGCCTGGAGCCAGGATAGCGGGAGTGACATTCAGTACTTC. It codes for CAWSQDSGSDIQYF.

V gene TRBV4-1 combines with J gene TRBJ1-2; tentatively, D is TRBD1 (5 bases). With 1 base removed from V and 4 bases from J, the gap between germline ends came to 16 bases. Germline CDR1 reads MGHRA; CDR2 reads YSYEKL. This CDR3 is 16 amino acids long. CDR3 loop: CASSQANPGRLYGYTF. The CDR3 DNA follows: TGCGCCAGCAGCCAAGCTAATCCGGGACGCCTCTATGGCTACACCTTC.

The rearrangement links TRBV7-3 to TRBJ2-1, with 8 bases lining up with TRBD1. CDR1 and CDR2 (germline): SGHTA, FQGTGA. CDR3 length: 16 amino acids. V dropped 3 bases and J dropped 0; count of bases not matched to a gene: 4. CDR3 bases: TGTGCCAGCAGCTTGGACAGGGCTAGCTCCTACAATGAGCAGTTCTTC. It translates to CASSLDRASSYNEQFF. Together with reference TRBV7-3 and TRBJ2-1, the CDR3 gives the full variable domain: GAGVSQTPSNKVTEKGKYVELRCDPISGHTALYWYRQSLGQGPEFLIYFQGTGAADDSGLPNDRFFAVRPEGSVSTLKIQRTERGDSAVYLCASSLDRASSYNEQFFGPGTRLTVL.

V gene TRBV7-6 combines with J gene TRBJ1-1; D unresolved. V was trimmed by 1 base and J by 10 bases, leaving 7 bases between them. The V gene's germline CDR1 is SGHVS and CDR2 FNYEAQ. The CDR3 runs to 11 residues. CDR3 coding DNA: TGTGCCAGCAGCTTAGGACGGGTAGCTTTCTTT. Its translation: CASSLGRVAFF.

V usage is TRBV11-1 and J usage is TRBJ2-3, with 13 bases fitting TRBD2. This CDR3 region has 16 residues. The germline V gene encodes CDR1 SGHAT and CDR2 FQDESV (reference sequence). Losses at the gene ends were 5 bases for V and 4 bases for J; bases not matched to a gene: 6. The CDR3 nucleotides are TGTGCCAGCAGCCACCGGACTAGCGGGAGCGCAGATACGCAGTATTTT. It specifies CASSHRTSGSADTQYF.

Comment on this clone: In the same sample, other DNA sequences code for this CDR3. The J gene is TRBJ2-3, the V gene TRBV29-1; D uncertain. Germline assignment: CDR1 SQVTM and CDR2 ANQGSEA. V lost 7 bases, J lost 4 bases, and 9 bases lay in between. This CDR3 has 11 amino acids. The CDR3 DNA sequence: TGCAGCGGGAGACTCCCAGATACGCAGTATTTT. Its translation is CSGRLPDTQYF.

This clone was seen just once. This rearrangement joins TRBV7-9 to TRBJ2-5, with D unclear. CDR1 is SEHNR, CDR2 FQNEAQ, per germline (reference sequence). V lost 2 bases to trimming and J lost 1 base, with 11 bases between them. This CDR3 has 15 amino acids. The CDR3 DNA reads TGTGCCAGCAGCTTACTCTCGAGTAGCCAAGAGACCCAGTACTTC. As protein: CASSLLSSSQETQYF. The full variable domain, completed using reference TRBV7-9 and TRBJ2-5, is DTGVSQNPRHKITKRGQNVTFRCDPISEHNRLYWYRQTLGQGPEFLTYFQNEAQLEKSRLLSDRFSAERPKGSFSTLEIQRTEQGDSAMYLCASSLLSSSQETQYFGPGTRLLVL.

The count of this clone is one. The chain's CDR3 is CASRSPTSGADEQYF. CDR3 in DNA: TGTGCCAGCAGGAGCCCGACTAGCGGAGCTGACGAGCAGTACTTC. V is TRBV6-5 and J is TRBJ2-7; 9 positions match TRBD2. CDR3 length: 15 amino acids. The J segment lost 5 bases and the V segment lost 6 bases, leaving 11 bases of the junction unmatched. The germline V gene has CDR1 MNHEY and CDR2 SVGAGI.

This sequence joins TRBV5-6 and TRBJ2-5, with 9 bases aligning to TRBD2. The J call may be wrong; the DNA end is better matched by TRBJ2-7. Per the germline V gene, CDR1 is SGHDT and CDR2 is YYEEEE. The CDR3 is 15 amino acids. CDR3 bases: TGTGCCAGCAGCTTCTTCGGGACTAGCTTCCACGAGCAGTACTTC. Its protein is CASSFFGTSFHEQYF.

The chain recombines TRBV28 with TRBJ2-5; TRBD2 aligns across 12 bases. Germline values: CDR1 MDHEN, CDR2 SYDVKM. V lost 4 bases, J lost 11 bases, and 29 bases stayed unmatched. This CDR3 has 21 residues. CDR3 sequence (DNA): TGTGCCAGCAGTTCTTGGGACAGGATGACTAGCGGGAGAGATTATATAGAGGAGCAGTACTTC. This encodes CASSSWDRMTSGRDYIEEQYF.

Concerning this clone: Distinct nucleotide sequences in the sample also encode this CDR3. The genes are TRBV18 and TRBJ1-1, with D uncertain. The ends were cut back, 3 bases at V and 1 base at J, with 6 bases in the middle. The CDR3 length is 13 residues. The germline CDR1 and CDR2 sequences are KGHSH and LQKENI. CDR3 nucleotide sequence: TGTGCCAGCTCACCTGGAGGGAACACTGAAGCTTTCTTT. This codes for CASSPGGNTEAFF.

This chain connects TRBV9 to TRBJ2-5, with TRBD2 as a possible D gene (5 bases). Germline-derived CDR1 and CDR2 are SGDLS and YYNGEE. The CDR3 covers 14 residues. V lost 2 bases to trimming and J lost 5 bases, with 13 bases between them. The CDR3 spells CASSVVGSVETQYF. CDR3 sequence (DNA): TGTGCCAGCAGCGTTGTAGGTAGCGTGGAGACCCAGTACTTC.

The chain carries TRBV9 and TRBJ1-2, with D unresolved. Germline CDR1 and CDR2: SGDLS and YYNGEE. Trimming took 0 bases from V and 7 from J, leaving 16 bases between them. CDR3 length: 15 residues. CDR3 sequence (DNA): TGTGCCAGCAGCGTAGTTGGCGGCCGAGGAGGTGGCTACACCTTC. It codes for CASSVVGGRGGGYTF.